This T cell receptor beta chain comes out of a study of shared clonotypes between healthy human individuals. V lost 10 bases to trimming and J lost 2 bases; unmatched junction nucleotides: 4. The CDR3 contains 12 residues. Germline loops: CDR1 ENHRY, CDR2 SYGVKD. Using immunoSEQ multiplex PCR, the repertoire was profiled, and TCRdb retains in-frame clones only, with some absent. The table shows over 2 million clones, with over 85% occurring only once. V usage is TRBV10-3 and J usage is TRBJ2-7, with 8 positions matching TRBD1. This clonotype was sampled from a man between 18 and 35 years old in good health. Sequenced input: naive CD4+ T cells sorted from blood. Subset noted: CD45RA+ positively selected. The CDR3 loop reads CASMDRAYEQYF. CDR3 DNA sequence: TGTGCCAGCATGGACAGGGCCTACGAGCAGTACTTC.